The 14 T cell receptor beta chains below come from one sample, sequenced in a study of cytomegalovirus exposure and HLA in healthy donors. PCR amplification relied on 60 Vbeta primers (plus 13 Jbeta primers). Generated by immunoSEQ multiplex PCR, the TCRdb table keeps only in-frame clones and is missing some. The sample lists around 150,000 clones, roughly 80% occurring once. The sequenced sample consisted of PBMCs. These receptors were collected from a man between 45 and 60 years old in good health and CMV-seropositive.

V is TRBV19 and J is TRBJ1-5; a weak D match, TRBD1 (5 bases). This CDR3 contains 14 residues. CDR1 and CDR2 from the germline V gene are LNHDA and SQIVND (reference sequence). Trimming removed 3 bases at V and 4 bases at J, with 10 bases between. CDR3 sequence: CASSITRENQPQHF. As DNA, the CDR3 is TGTGCCAGTAGTATCACCAGGGAAAATCAGCCCCAGCATTTT. The full variable domain, completed using reference TRBV19 and TRBJ1-5, is DGGITQSPKYLFRKEGQNVTLSCEQNLNHDAMYWYRQDPGQGLRLIYYSQIVNDFQKGDIAEGYSVSREKKESFPLTVTSAQKNPTAFYLCASSITRENQPQHFGDGTRLSIL.

The rearrangement links TRBV4-1 to TRBJ1-5, with 8 bases aligning to TRBD1. The CDR3 sequence is 16 residues long. The ends lost 2 bases at V and 1 base at J; junction bases unmatched: 4. Germline CDR1 and CDR2: MGHRA and YSYEKL. Here the CDR3 reads CASSQPDRGSNQPQHF. In DNA form, the CDR3 reads TGCGCCAGCAGCCAACCCGACAGGGGAAGCAATCAGCCCCAGCATTTT.

The CDR3 is CASSQTSGRLNEQFF. DNA of the CDR3: TGCGCCAGCAGCCAGACTAGCGGGAGGCTCAATGAGCAGTTCTTC. The V gene is TRBV5-1, the J gene TRBJ2-1, with TRBD2 identical over 13 bases. CDR1 and CDR2 from the germline V gene are SGHRS and YFSETQ. V gave up 4 bases and J gave up 6 bases; unmatched junction bases: 4. This CDR3 region has 15 residues.

The chain carries TRBV5-4 and TRBJ2-1; D unresolved. Trimming took off 1 base at V and 4 bases at J, with 3 bases between the two ends. CDR1 and CDR2 (germline): SGHNT, YYREEE (reference sequence). There are 12 residues in the CDR3. The DNA of the CDR3 is TGTGCCAGCAGCTTGTCATACAATGAGCAGTTCTTC. Protein: CASSLSYNEQFF.

The J gene is TRBJ2-1, the V gene TRBV4-3; D ambiguous. The CDR3 is made up of 11 amino acids. Germline V lookup: CDR1 LGHNA, CDR2 YSLEER. The germline V and J ends were trimmed by 2 bases and 7 bases, with 3 bases remaining between them. The CDR3 DNA sequence: TGCGCCAGCAGCCAACAAAATGAGCAGTTCTTC. It specifies CASSQQNEQFF.

This chain links TRBV5-1 with TRBJ1-3, with 8 bases lining up with TRBD1. V trimming: 5 bases; J trimming: 4 bases; junction bases outside the gene matches: 2. CDR3 length: 13 amino acids. The germline V gene encodes CDR1 SGHRS and CDR2 YFSETQ. CDR3 coding DNA: TGCGCCAGCAGGACAGGGGAAGGAAACACCATATATTTT. It encodes CASRTGEGNTIYF.

The rearrangement links TRBV5-1 to TRBJ2-2; TRBD2 agrees at 12 bases. Trimming took 4 bases from V and 4 from J; bases not matched to a gene: 2. Germline assignment: CDR1 SGHRS and CDR2 YFSETQ. The CDR3 length is 15 residues. The CDR3 here is CASSGGLAGTGELFF. In DNA form, the CDR3 reads TGCGCCAGCAGCGGGGGACTAGCGGGCACCGGGGAGCTGTTTTTT.

The sample holds many counts of this clone. The chain carries TRBV7-2 and TRBJ1-1; D unresolved. CDR1 and CDR2 from the germline V gene are SGHTA and FQGNSA. CDR3 length equals 12 residues. V was clipped by 5 bases and J by 6 bases, with 10 bases between them. The CDR3 DNA is TGTGCCAGCAGCATACCGCGCCCTGAAGCTTTCTTT. Its translation is CASSIPRPEAFF.

J is TRBJ1-3 and V is TRBV15; TRBD1 might be the D (5 bases). The CDR3 length is 16 residues. Between the trimmed V and J ends, which lost 7 bases and 7 bases, there was a span of 23 bases. The germline CDR1 and CDR2 sequences are LNHNV and YYDKDF (reference sequence). CDR3 residues: CATTQTRRGDGNTIYF. In DNA, the CDR3 is TGTGCCACCACCCAAACCAGGAGGGGAGACGGGAACACCATATATTTT.

The V gene is TRBV19, the J gene TRBJ2-5; TRBD2 aligns across 7 bases. The germline V gene has CDR1 LNHDA and CDR2 SQIVND (reference sequence). Losses at the gene ends were 8 bases for V and 5 bases for J; bases not matched to a gene: 11. The CDR3 spans 14 residues. In nucleotides, the CDR3 is TGTGCCAGTGGCCGGCGGGGGACCGGGGAGACCCAGTACTTC. Translated: CASGRRGTGETQYF.

This chain joins TRBV19 and TRBJ1-1; possibly TRBD1 for D (5 bases). CDR1 LNHDA and CDR2 SQIVND come from the germline V gene (reference sequence). The V and J ends lost 5 bases and 11 bases respectively, with 15 bases between them. This CDR3 has 12 amino acids. CDR3 coding DNA: TGTGCCAGTAGTTTTAACTCAGGGATGGCTTTCTTT. Translation gives CASSFNSGMAFF.

This chain uses TRBV5-8 with TRBJ1-5, with TRBD1 as a possible D gene (5 bases). Germline V gene sequence: CDR1 SGHTS, CDR2 YDEGEE. The CDR3 contains 13 residues. The V and J ends lost 4 bases and 5 bases respectively, with 10 bases between them. CDR3 in DNA: TGTGCCAGCAGCGGGGGGAGGGATCAGCCCCAGCATTTT. Amino acids: CASSGGRDQPQHF. Full variable domain (remainder filled in from reference TRBV5-8 and TRBJ1-5): EAGVTQSPTHLIKTRGQQATLRCSPISGHTSVYWYQQALGLGLQFLLWYDEGEERNRGNFPPRFSGRQFPNYSSELNVNALELEDSALYLCASSGGRDQPQHFGDGTRLSIL.

This clone was counted a single time. The V call is TRBV30, the J call TRBJ2-7; 10 bases map to TRBD1. The CDR3 is made up of 13 amino acids. V dropped 5 bases and J dropped 4; count of bases not matched to a gene: 5. CDR1 and CDR2 (germline): GTSNPN, SVGIG (reference sequence). CDR3 bases: TGTGCCTGGGACGGACAGGGGGATTACGAGCAGTACTTC. Amino acid sequence: CAWDGQGDYEQYF.

The gene calls are TRBV30 and TRBJ1-2; the D is unclear. CDR1 and CDR2 (germline): GTSNPN, SVGIG (reference sequence). V was clipped by 4 bases and J by 1 base, with 10 bases between them. The CDR3 extends over 13 amino acids. This chain's CDR3 is CAWNRLFNYGYTF. CDR3 bases: TGTGCCTGGAACCGACTGTTTAACTATGGCTACACCTTC. Complete variable domain (other parts from reference TRBV30 and TRBJ1-2): SQTIHQWPATLVQPVGSPLSLECTVEGTSNPNLYWYRQAAGRGLQLLFYSVGIGQISSEVPQNLSASRPQDRQFILSSKKLLLSDSGFYLCAWNRLFNYGYTFGSGTRLTVV.